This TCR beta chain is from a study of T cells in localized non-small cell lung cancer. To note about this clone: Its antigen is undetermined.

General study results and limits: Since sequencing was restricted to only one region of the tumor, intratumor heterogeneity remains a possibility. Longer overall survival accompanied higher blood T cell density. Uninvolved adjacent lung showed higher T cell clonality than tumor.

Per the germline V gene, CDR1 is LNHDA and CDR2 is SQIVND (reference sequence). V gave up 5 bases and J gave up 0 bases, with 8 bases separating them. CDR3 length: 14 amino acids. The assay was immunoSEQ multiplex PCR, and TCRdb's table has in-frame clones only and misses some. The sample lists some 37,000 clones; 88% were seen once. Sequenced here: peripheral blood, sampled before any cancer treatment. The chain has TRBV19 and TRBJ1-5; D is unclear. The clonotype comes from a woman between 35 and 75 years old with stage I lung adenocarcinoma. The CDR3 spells CASSPTVSNQPQHF. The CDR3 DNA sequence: TGTGCCAGTAGTCCGACTGTTAGCAATCAGCCCCAGCATTTT. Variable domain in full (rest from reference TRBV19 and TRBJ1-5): DGGITQSPKYLFRKEGQNVTLSCEQNLNHDAMYWYRQDPGQGLRLIYYSQIVNDFQKGDIAEGYSVSREKKESFPLTVTSAQKNPTAFYLCASSPTVSNQPQHFGDGTRLSIL.